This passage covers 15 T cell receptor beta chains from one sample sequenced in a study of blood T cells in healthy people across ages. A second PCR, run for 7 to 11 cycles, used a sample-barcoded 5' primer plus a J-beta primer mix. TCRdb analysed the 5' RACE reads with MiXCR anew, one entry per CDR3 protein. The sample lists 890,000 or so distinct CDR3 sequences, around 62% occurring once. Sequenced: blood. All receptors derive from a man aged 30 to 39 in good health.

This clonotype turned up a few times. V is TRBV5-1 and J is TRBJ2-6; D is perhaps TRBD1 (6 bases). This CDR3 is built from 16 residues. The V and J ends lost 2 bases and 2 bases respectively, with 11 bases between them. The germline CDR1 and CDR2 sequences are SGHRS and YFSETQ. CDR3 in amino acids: CASSLRDTTGANVLTF. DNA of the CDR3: TGCGCCAGCAGCTTACGGGACACAACTGGGGCCAACGTCCTGACTTTC.

In nucleotides, the CDR3 is TGCAGTGCCACCCAGGGACTAGCGGGGGCTGGAGATACGCAGTATTTT. It is translated as CSATQGLAGAGDTQYF. The gene calls are TRBV20-1 and TRBJ2-3; 14 bases align to TRBD2. Germline lookup yields CDR1 DFQATT and CDR2 SNEGSKA (reference sequence). This CDR3 contains 16 residues. Losses at the gene ends were 6 bases for V and 5 bases for J; bases not matched to a gene: 10.

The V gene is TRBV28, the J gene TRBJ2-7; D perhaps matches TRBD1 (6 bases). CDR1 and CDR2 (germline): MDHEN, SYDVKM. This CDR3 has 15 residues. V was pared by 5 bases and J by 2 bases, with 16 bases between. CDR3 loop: CASSLEGGNAYEQYF. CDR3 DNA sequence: TGTGCCAGCAGTCTGGAAGGGGGTAATGCCTACGAGCAGTACTTC.

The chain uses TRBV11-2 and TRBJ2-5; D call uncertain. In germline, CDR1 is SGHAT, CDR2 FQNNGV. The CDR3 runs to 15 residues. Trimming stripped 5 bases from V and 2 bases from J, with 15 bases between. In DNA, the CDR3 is TGTGCCAGCAGCGCCGATGGACGACAACAAGAGACCCAGTACTTC. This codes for CASSADGRQQETQYF. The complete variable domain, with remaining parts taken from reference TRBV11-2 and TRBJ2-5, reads EAGVAQSPRYKIIEKRQSVAFWCNPISGHATLYWYQQILGQGPKLLIQFQNNGVVDDSQLPKDRFSAERLKGVDSTLKIQPAKLEDSAVYLCASSADGRQQETQYFGPGTRLLVL.

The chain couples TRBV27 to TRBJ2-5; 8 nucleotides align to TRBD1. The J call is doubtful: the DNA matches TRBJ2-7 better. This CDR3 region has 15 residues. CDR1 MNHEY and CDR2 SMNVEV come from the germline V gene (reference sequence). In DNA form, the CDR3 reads TGTGCCAGCAGTTTATCTGCGGCAGGGGGCGGCGAGCAGTACTTC. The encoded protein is CASSLSAAGGGEQYF.

CDR3 sequence reads: CASSSGRAIQETQYF. The CDR3 DNA sequence: TGTGCCAGCAGTAGCGGCAGGGCGATTCAAGAGACCCAGTACTTC. The genes are TRBV2 and TRBJ2-5, with D tentatively TRBD1 or TRBD2 (5 bases each). The germline gives CDR1 SNHLY, CDR2 FYNNEI. This CDR3 has 15 amino acids. V was pared by 5 bases and J by 2 bases, with 15 bases between. The entire variable domain, with the rest obtained from reference TRBV2 and TRBJ2-5, is as follows: EPEVTQTPSHQVTQMGQEVILRCVPISNHLYFYWYRQILGQKVEFLVSFYNNEISEKSEIFDDQFSVERPDGSNFTLKIRSTKLEDSAMYFCASSSGRAIQETQYFGPGTRLLVL.

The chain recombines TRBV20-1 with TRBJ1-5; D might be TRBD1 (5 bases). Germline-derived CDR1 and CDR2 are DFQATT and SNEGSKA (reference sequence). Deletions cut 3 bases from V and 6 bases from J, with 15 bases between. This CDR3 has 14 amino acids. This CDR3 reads CSASRGDGAQPQHF. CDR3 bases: TGCAGTGCTAGTCGGGGGGATGGGGCTCAGCCCCAGCATTTT.

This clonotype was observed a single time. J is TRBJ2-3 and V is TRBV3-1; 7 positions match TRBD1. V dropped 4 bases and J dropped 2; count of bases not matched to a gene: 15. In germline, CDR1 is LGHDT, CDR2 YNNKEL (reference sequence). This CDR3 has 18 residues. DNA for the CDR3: TGTGCCAGCAGCCCCGGTGTCCGACAGGGTGTTTTCACAGATACGCAGTATTTT. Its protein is CASSPGVRQGVFTDTQYF.

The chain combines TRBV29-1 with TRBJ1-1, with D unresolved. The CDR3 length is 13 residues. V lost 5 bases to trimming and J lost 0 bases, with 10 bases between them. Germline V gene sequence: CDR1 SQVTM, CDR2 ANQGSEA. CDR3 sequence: CSVSRMVNTEAFF. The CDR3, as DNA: TGCAGCGTTTCCAGGATGGTGAACACTGAAGCTTTCTTT.

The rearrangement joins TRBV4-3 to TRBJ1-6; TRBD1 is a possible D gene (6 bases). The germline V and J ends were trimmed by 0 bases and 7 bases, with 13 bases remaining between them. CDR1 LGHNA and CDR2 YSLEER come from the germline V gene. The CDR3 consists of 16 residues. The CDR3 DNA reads TGCGCCAGCAGCCAAGAGAAAGCGGGGGGCAATTCACCCCTCCACTTT. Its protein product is CASSQEKAGGNSPLHF.

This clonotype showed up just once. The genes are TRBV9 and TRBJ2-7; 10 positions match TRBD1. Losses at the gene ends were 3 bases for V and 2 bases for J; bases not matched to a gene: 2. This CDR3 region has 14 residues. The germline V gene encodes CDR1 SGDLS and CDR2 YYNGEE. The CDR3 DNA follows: TGTGCCAGCAGCGGACAGGGGGCAACCTACGAGCAGTACTTC. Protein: CASSGQGATYEQYF. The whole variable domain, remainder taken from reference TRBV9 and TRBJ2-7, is DSGVTQTPKHLITATGQRVTLRCSPRSGDLSVYWYQQSLDQGLQFLIQYYNGEERAKGNILERFSAQQFPDLHSELNLSSLELGDSALYFCASSGQGATYEQYFGPGTRLTVT.

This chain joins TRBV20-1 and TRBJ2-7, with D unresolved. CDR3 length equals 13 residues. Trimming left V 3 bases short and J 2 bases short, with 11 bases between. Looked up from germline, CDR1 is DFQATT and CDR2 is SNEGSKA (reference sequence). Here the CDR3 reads CSARPVHAYEQYF. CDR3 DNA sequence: TGCAGTGCTAGGCCCGTCCATGCCTACGAGCAGTACTTC.

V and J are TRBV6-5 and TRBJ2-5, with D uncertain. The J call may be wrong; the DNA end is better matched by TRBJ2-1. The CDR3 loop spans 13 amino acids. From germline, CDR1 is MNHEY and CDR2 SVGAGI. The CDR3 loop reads CASSPRIQETQFF. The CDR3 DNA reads TGTGCCAGCAGCCCACGTATCCAAGAGACCCAGTTCTTC.

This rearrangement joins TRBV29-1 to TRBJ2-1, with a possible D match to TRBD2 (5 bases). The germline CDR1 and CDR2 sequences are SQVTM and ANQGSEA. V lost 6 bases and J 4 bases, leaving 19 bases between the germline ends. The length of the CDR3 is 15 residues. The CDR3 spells CSVPRRTAFYNEQFF. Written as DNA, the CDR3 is TGCAGCGTGCCCCGGAGGACGGCCTTTTACAATGAGCAGTTCTTC.

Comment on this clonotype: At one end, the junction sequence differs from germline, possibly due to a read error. CDR3 sequence: CASSLRDRGQEIQYF. The DNA for the CDR3 is TGTGCCAGCAGTTTAAGGGACAGGGGGCAGGAGATCCAGTACTTC. This chain uses TRBV27 with TRBJ2-5; 12 nucleotides agree with TRBD1. Germline V gives CDR1 MNHEY, CDR2 SMNVEV (reference sequence). The CDR3 consists of 15 residues.